Following are 31 T cell receptor beta chains from one sample sequenced in a study of tissue T cells after allogeneic stem cell transplantation. Time point of the sample: mouse harvest day 14 after allogeneic transplant. Each mouse received 10^7 T-cell-depleted marrow cells plus 10^6 splenic CD5+ T cells by tail vein. Method: immunoSEQ multiplex PCR; TCRdb's copy keeps in-frame clones and lacks some. This sample has around 3,000 clones, with over 40% found just once. Sequenced sample: gut tissue. These receptors were obtained from a female BALB/c mouse given C57BL/6 T cells with graft-versus-host disease after an allogeneic hematopoietic cell transplant.

This clone was picked up a small number of times. The genes are named according to mouse. The read comes to an end 1 residue before the CDR3 does, leaving the germline J gene to fill in the end. The rearrangement joins TRBV26 to TRBJ2-7; maybe TRBD1 (7 bases). Trimming shortened V by 0 bases and J by 7 bases, and 7 bases separated the two germline ends. The length of the CDR3 is 12 residues. CDR1 and CDR2 from the germline V gene are KGHPV and FQNQEV (reference sequence). The CDR3 sequence is CASSLSGGEQYF. Incomplete CDR3 DNA: TGTGCCAGCAGTCTGTCAGGGGGCGAACAGTAC.

Of note for this clone: Relative to the germline gene, one junction end is altered; a read error may explain this. Each gene name is a mouse one. The read comes to an end 1 residue before the CDR3 does, leaving the germline J gene to fill in the end. The rearrangement links TRBV29 to TRBJ1-2, with 9 nucleotides matching TRBD1. CDR1 and CDR2 (germline): MSHET, SYDVDS. The CDR3 consists of 14 residues. CDR3 bases read: TGTGCCAGCAGTTCGGGACAGGGTGGCTCCGACTACACC. Translation: CASSSGQGGSDYT. The full CDR3 sequence reads CASSSGQGGSDYTF.

Concerning this clone itself: Genes and germline are mouse. The read terminates 1 residue before the CDR3 end, so the remaining end is supplied by the germline J gene. The V and J genes are TRBV14 and TRBJ2-2, with D possibly TRBD1 on 5 matching bases. Germline loops: CDR1 SGHDT, CDR2 FRDEAV. This CDR3 has 14 amino acids. Deletions cut 4 bases from V and 0 bases from J, with 7 bases between. The CDR3 protein is CASSRQTNTGQLYF. The CDR3 bases that were read are TGTGCCAGCAGTCGACAGACAAACACCGGGCAGCTCTAC.

This clone was observed a handful of times. Gene names refer to mouse genes. The read terminates 1 residue before the CDR3 end, so the remaining end is supplied by the germline J gene. The chain uses TRBV15 and TRBJ1-5; TRBD1 aligns across 7 bases. The CDR3 contains 15 residues. CDR1 is SGHND, CDR2 FRSKSL, per germline. V was clipped by 6 bases and J by 1 base; unmatched bases: 6. The CDR3 bases that were read are TGTGCCAGCAGCCTCGGGACAGTAAACAACCAGGCTCCGCTT. Protein sequence: CASSLGTVNNQAPL. The entire CDR3 is CASSLGTVNNQAPLF.

Concerning this clone itself: Mouse germline and gene names are used. The read terminates 1 residue ahead of where the CDR3 ends, so the germline J gene completes it. This chain uses TRBV12-1 with TRBJ2-1; 9 bases match TRBD2. The CDR3 spans 14 residues. J was trimmed by 3 bases and V by 4 bases; bases with no gene match: 3. Germline loops: CDR1 SGHSN, CDR2 HYEKVE. The part of the CDR3 DNA that was read is TGTGCCAGCTCCCCTGGGGGGGGCTATGCTGAGCAGTTC. Residues: CASSPGGGYAEQF. The entire CDR3 reads CASSPGGGYAEQFF.

A word on this clone: The junction does not match germline at one end; this may be a read error. Gene and germline names: mouse. Read sequence stops 1 residue before the CDR3 end, and the germline J gene provides the missing end. The V call is TRBV29, the J call TRBJ2-5; D possibly corresponds to TRBD1 (6 bases). The length of the CDR3 is 15 residues. The germline V gene encodes CDR1 MSHET and CDR2 SYDVDS. CDR3: CARSPTGFHQDTQYF. CDR3 bases read: TGTGCTCGCAGTCCCACAGGGTTTCACCAAGACACCCAGTAC.

About this clone: The germline and genes are mouse ones. The CDR3: CASSHRGSAETLYF. CDR3 bases read: TGTGCCAGCAGTCACAGGGGAAGCGCAGAAACGCTGTAT. This chain links TRBV26 with TRBJ2-3; TRBD1 matches at 7 bases. The CDR3 goes on 1 residue after the read ends, and that part is filled in from the germline J gene. V dropped 4 bases and J dropped 3; count of bases not matched to a gene: 4. The germline gives CDR1 KGHPV, CDR2 FQNQEV (reference sequence). The CDR3 is made up of 14 amino acids.

On this clone itself: Mouse gene names and germline throughout. With the read ending 1 residue before the CDR3 end, the germline J gene is used to fill in that end. The same CDR3 is also encoded by other DNA sequences in this sample. This sequence joins TRBV26 and TRBJ2-4; 8 positions agree with TRBD2. CDR3 length: 16 amino acids. The ends lost 3 bases at V and 1 base at J; junction bases unmatched: 6. Germline loops: CDR1 KGHPV, CDR2 FQNQEV (reference sequence). This CDR3 reads CASSLRGGGGQNTLYF. CDR3 bases read: TGTGCCAGCAGTCTAAGGGGGGGCGGGGGTCAAAACACCTTGTAC.

The sample holds a few counts of this clone. Gene and germline names: mouse. The CDR3 sequence is CTCSARQGARQDTQYF. CDR3 DNA (partial): TGCACCTGCAGTGCAAGACAGGGGGCGAGGCAAGACACCCAGTAC. The V and J genes are TRBV1 and TRBJ2-5; 10 nucleotides line up with TRBD1. The read ends 1 residue before the CDR3 terminus; that terminus is restored from the germline J gene. The CDR3 has 16 amino acids. The germline gives CDR1 NSQYPW, CDR2 LRSPGD (reference sequence). Trimming at V came to 2 bases and at J to 3 bases, leaving 5 bases not matched to a gene.

Concerning this clone: The gene symbols are mouse symbols. The CDR3 bases that were read are TGTGCCAGCTCACAGGGGGCGCCGTCAAACACAGAAGTCTTC. It is translated as CASSQGAPSNTEVF. In full, the CDR3 is CASSQGAPSNTEVFF. The chain links TRBV12-2 to TRBJ1-1; 9 positions match TRBD1. The read gets to within 1 residue of the CDR3 end, and the germline J gene fills in the rest. CDR3 length: 15 amino acids. CDR1 is SGHLS, CDR2 HYDKME, per germline. V was pared by 4 bases and J by 0 bases, with 5 bases of the junction left unmatched.

About this clone: Gene names and germline refer to mouse. Read coverage stops 1 residue before the CDR3 terminus; the germline J gene supplies the remainder. The chain links TRBV12-1 to TRBJ2-3; 10 bases are a match to TRBD2. The CDR3 runs 16 residues. CDR1 is SGHSN, CDR2 HYEKVE, per germline. After removal of 4 bases from V and 0 bases from J, the junction contained 6 bases not matched to a gene. CDR3 protein: CASSALGGNSAETLYF. The sequenced part of the CDR3 DNA is TGTGCCAGCTCCGCACTGGGGGGGAATAGTGCAGAAACGCTGTAT.

On this clone itself: Genes and germline are mouse. The read halts 1 residue ahead of the CDR3 end, with the missing end drawn from the germline J gene. The chain couples TRBV3 to TRBJ2-7, with 10 bases aligning to TRBD2. Germline assignment: CDR1 SNHLY and CDR2 FYNGKV (reference sequence). Trimming at V came to 5 bases and at J to 0 bases, leaving 4 bases not matched to a gene. The CDR3 has 15 amino acids. Partial CDR3 DNA: TGTGCCAGCAGCCTCGACTGGGGGGACTCCTATGAACAGTAC. It is translated as CASSLDWGDSYEQY. In full, the CDR3 is CASSLDWGDSYEQYF.

This clone has just a few counts. All gene names here are mouse names. Coverage ceases 1 residue before the CDR3 finishes, and the germline J gene fills in the end. The chain combines TRBV12-1 with TRBJ1-6; D might be TRBD1 (6 bases). TRBJ1-6 is filed as an ORF, its function uncertain. The CDR3 extends over 15 amino acids. CDR1 and CDR2 (germline): SGHSN, HYEKVE. Between the trimmed V and J ends, which lost 2 bases and 3 bases, there was a span of 10 bases. CDR3: CASSPGTHYNSPLYF. The part of the CDR3 DNA that was read is TGTGCCAGCTCTCCCGGGACACACTATAATTCGCCCCTCTAC.

This clone appeared once. The genes and germline here are from mouse. With the read ending 1 residue before the CDR3 end, the germline J gene is used to fill in that end. The chain couples TRBV26 to TRBJ1-2, with D perhaps matching TRBD1 (5 bases). The V end was cut by 1 base, the J end by 3 bases, with 12 bases between. The germline CDR1 and CDR2 sequences are KGHPV and FQNQEV (reference sequence). The CDR3 has 15 amino acids. The CDR3 loop is CASSLLGVLDSDYTF. The CDR3 bases that were read are TGTGCCAGCAGTCTGTTGGGGGTCCTTGACTCCGACTACACC. The full variable domain, in which reference TRBV26 and TRBJ1-2 provide the parts outside the CDR3, is NSKVIQTPRYLVKGQGQKAKMRCIPEKGHPVVFWYQQNKNNEFKFLINFQNQEVLQQIDMTEKRFSAECPSNSPCSLEIQSSEAGDSALYLCASSLLGVLDSDYTFGSGTRLLVI.

A few counts support this clone. Germline and genes: mouse. The read ends 1 residue shy of where the CDR3 ends; the end is completed using the germline J gene. This rearrangement joins TRBV15 to TRBJ2-7, with TRBD1 matching 7 bases. With 7 bases clipped from V and 0 bases from J, the junction kept 3 bases outside the gene matches. Germline V gene data show CDR1 as SGHND and CDR2 as FRSKSL. CDR3 length equals 13 residues. CDR3 DNA (partial): TGTGCCAGCACCTGGGACAGCTCCTATGAACAGTAC. This gives the protein CASTWDSSYEQY. The entire CDR3 sequence reads CASTWDSSYEQYF.

With respect to this clone: Gene labels here are mouse ones. The CDR3 end is not reached by the read, which stops 1 residue before it; the germline J gene fills it in. The chain links TRBV26 to TRBJ1-3; no clear D. CDR3 length: 15 residues. Germline assignment: CDR1 KGHPV and CDR2 FQNQEV (reference sequence). Deletions cut 3 bases from V and 1 base from J, with 10 bases between. The CDR3 spells CASSLTHRSGNTLYF. The DNA read from the CDR3 is TGTGCCAGCAGTCTTACGCACAGATCTGGAAATACGCTCTAT.

Sample share makes this clone medium-sized. Mouse gene names and germline throughout. With the read ending 1 residue before the CDR3 end, the germline J gene is used to fill in that end. This chain uses TRBV13-3 with TRBJ2-4; D uncertain. Per the germline V gene, CDR1 is NNHDY and CDR2 is SYVADS. The CDR3 is 14 residues long. Deletions cut 0 bases from V and 2 bases from J, with 7 bases between. The CDR3 reads CASSDAGDQNTLYF. CDR3 DNA (partial): TGTGCCAGCAGTGATGCCGGGGATCAAAACACCTTGTAC.

This clone was detected a few times. Gene and germline names: mouse. The part of the CDR3 DNA that was read is TGTGCCAGCAGCCGGACAATTTCCAACGAAAGATTATTT. Protein: CASSRTISNERLF. The complete CDR3 sequence is CASSRTISNERLFF. The chain combines TRBV26 with TRBJ1-4; tentative D call: TRBD1 (5 bases). From the germline J gene comes the end of the CDR3, since the read stops 1 residue before it. V lost 6 bases and J 0 bases, leaving 8 bases between the germline ends. The CDR3 spans 14 residues. Germline V lookup: CDR1 KGHPV, CDR2 FQNQEV (reference sequence).

This clone was seen more than once but under ten times. Gene names are mouse gene names. The CDR3 extends 1 residue past the end of the read, so its final part is completed from the germline J gene. V gene TRBV12-2 combines with J gene TRBJ2-1, with 9 bases lining up with TRBD1. The germline V gene has CDR1 SGHLS and CDR2 HYDKME. With 0 bases clipped from V and 7 bases from J, the junction kept 0 bases outside the gene matches. The CDR3 has 13 residues. The chain's CDR3 is CASSLTGGAEQFF. Partial CDR3 DNA: TGTGCCAGCTCTCTCACAGGGGGCGCTGAGCAGTTC.

This clone is judged medium-sized (0.01 to 0.1%). Gene names and germline match the mouse. The CDR3 end lies 1 residue beyond the end of the read and is filled in from the germline J gene. The chain joins TRBV13-3 to TRBJ2-7, with D hard to call. Per the germline V gene, CDR1 is NNHDY and CDR2 is SYVADS. This CDR3 region has 13 residues. Deletions cut 5 bases from V and 2 bases from J, with 11 bases between. The CDR3 loop is CASSPNGPYEQYF. The part of the CDR3 DNA that was read is TGTGCCAGCAGCCCCAATGGGCCCTATGAACAGTAC.

This clone was observed a few times. Gene names refer to mouse genes. Sequencing ends 1 residue short of the CDR3 end; the germline J gene provides the rest. The V call is TRBV12-2, the J call TRBJ2-1; 11 bases align to TRBD2. Per the germline V gene, CDR1 is SGHLS and CDR2 is HYDKME. After removal of 4 bases from V and 3 bases from J, the junction contained 4 bases not matched to a gene. There are 15 residues in the CDR3. CDR3 bases read: TGTGCCAGCTCACCACTGGGGGGGCGCTATGCTGAGCAGTTC. Its translation: CASSPLGGRYAEQF. The full-length CDR3 reads as CASSPLGGRYAEQFF.

By share, this clone ranks as medium-sized (0.01 to 0.1%). Gene labels here are mouse ones. The missing CDR3 end, 1 residue past where the read stops, is filled in from the germline J gene. This chain links TRBV16 with TRBJ2-7; D perhaps matches TRBD1 (6 bases). The length of the CDR3 is 13 residues. The V gene lost 5 bases and the J gene lost 2 bases, with 10 bases spanning the gap. Germline CDR1 and CDR2: SGHSA and FRNQAP. The CDR3 is CASSGRDTYEQYF. Partial CDR3 DNA: TGTGCAAGCAGCGGCAGGGACACCTATGAACAGTAC. Full variable domain (missing parts from reference TRBV16 and TRBJ2-7): NAGVIQTPRHKVTGKGQEATLWCEPISGHSAVFWYRQTIVQGLEFLTYFRNQAPIDDSGMPKERFSAQMPNQSHSTLKIQSTQPQDSAVYLCASSGRDTYEQYFGPGTRLTVL.

Comments on this clone: Mouse names are used for the genes. The sequenced fragment ends 1 residue before the CDR3 boundary, so the rest is inferred from the germline J gene. J is TRBJ2-5 and V is TRBV16, with 11 bases that match TRBD2. With 5 bases clipped from V and 3 bases from J, the junction kept 1 base outside the gene matches. In germline, CDR1 is SGHSA, CDR2 FRNQAP. The CDR3 covers 14 residues. The CDR3 loop is CASSRLGGQDTQYF. The covered CDR3 bases are TGTGCAAGCAGCCGACTGGGGGGGCAAGACACCCAGTAC.

By sample share, this clone is medium-sized. Gene names are mouse gene names. The CDR3 goes on 1 residue after the read ends, and that part is filled in from the germline J gene. The rearrangement joins TRBV16 to TRBJ1-3; D is possibly TRBD1 (5 bases). Trimming took off 0 bases at V and 3 bases at J, with 6 bases between the two ends. The CDR3 loop spans 14 amino acids. In germline, CDR1 is SGHSA, CDR2 FRNQAP. Incomplete CDR3 DNA: TGTGCAAGCAGCTTAGACAGGGTTGGAAATACGCTCTAT. Amino acids: CASSLDRVGNTLY. The whole CDR3 sequence reads CASSLDRVGNTLYF.

This clone has just a few counts. Gene names and germline refer to mouse. With the read ending 1 residue before the CDR3 end, the germline J gene is used to fill in that end. This chain joins TRBV15 and TRBJ2-1; 12 bases match TRBD1. CDR3 length equals 15 residues. Unmatched junction bases numbered 7, after V lost 6 bases and J lost 7 bases. The germline gives CDR1 SGHND, CDR2 FRSKSL. The part of the CDR3 DNA that was read is TGTGCCAGCAGCAAGGGACAGGGGGCTAGGGCTGAGCAGTTC. It translates to CASSKGQGARAEQF. The complete CDR3 sequence is CASSKGQGARAEQFF.

Notes on this clone: The genes are named according to mouse. The read terminates 1 residue before the CDR3 end, so the remaining end is supplied by the germline J gene. V and J are TRBV26 and TRBJ1-1, with 9 nucleotides matching TRBD1. The germline V gene has CDR1 KGHPV and CDR2 FQNQEV (reference sequence). V was pared by 3 bases and J by 4 bases, with 3 bases of the junction left unmatched. This CDR3 contains 14 residues. CDR3 DNA, as far as it was read: TGTGCCAGCAGTCTCTCACAGGGGGCCACAGAAGTCTTC. The encoded protein is CASSLSQGATEVF. The entire CDR3 is CASSLSQGATEVFF.

A few counts support this clone. The listed genes are named as in mouse. Read coverage stops 1 residue before the CDR3 terminus; the germline J gene supplies the remainder. The chain recombines TRBV29 with TRBJ2-1, with TRBD1 as a possible D gene (5 bases). The CDR3 is 12 residues long. Germline values: CDR1 MSHET, CDR2 SYDVDS. V was shortened by 6 bases and J by 6 bases, with 9 bases between the two germline ends. The DNA read from the CDR3 is TGTGCTAGCAGCCAGACAGTTGCTGAGCAGTTC. This gives the protein CASSQTVAEQF. Given in full, the CDR3 is CASSQTVAEQFF.

This clone was counted between two and nine times. The gene symbols are mouse symbols. From the germline J gene comes the end of the CDR3, since the read stops 1 residue before it. The rearrangement joins TRBV16 to TRBJ1-2; the D is unclear. Germline CDR1 is SGHSA and CDR2 is FRNQAP. The CDR3 loop spans 14 amino acids. Trimming left V 1 base short and J 2 bases short, with 8 bases between. The CDR3 region is CASSLVGPNSDYTF. The DNA read from the CDR3 is TGTGCAAGCAGCTTAGTGGGCCCCAACTCCGACTACACC.

Concerning this clone itself: The germline and genes are mouse ones. The CDR3 extends 1 residue past the end of the read, so its final part is completed from the germline J gene. The chain carries TRBV12-1 and TRBJ1-5; 7 nucleotides agree with TRBD1. The CDR3 loop spans 13 amino acids. The V gene's germline CDR1 is SGHSN and CDR2 HYEKVE. The V and J ends lost 0 bases and 6 bases, in that order; junction bases with no gene match: 1. CDR3 sequence: CASSLRDSQAPLF. CDR3 DNA (partial): TGTGCCAGCTCTCTCAGGGACAGCCAGGCTCCGCTT.

By share, this clone counts as medium-sized. Any gene name here is a mouse gene name. The observed sequence ends 1 residue before the CDR3 terminus, with the missing tail filled in from the germline J gene. The chain is built from TRBV13-1 and TRBJ2-4, with TRBD2 matching 10 bases. CDR3 length equals 15 residues. From germline, CDR1 is NSHNY and CDR2 SYGAGN. V lost 5 bases and J lost 1; bases outside the gene matches: 4. The CDR3 sequence: CASRRTGGGQNTLYF. Partial CDR3 DNA: TGTGCCAGCAGGAGGACTGGGGGAGGTCAAAACACCTTGTAC.

A remark on this clone: Each gene name is a mouse one. The read terminates 1 residue before the CDR3 end, so the remaining end is supplied by the germline J gene. This chain joins TRBV5 and TRBJ1-1; D not resolved. The CDR3 spans 13 residues. Germline loops: CDR1 LGHNA, CDR2 YNLKQL (reference sequence). Trimming stripped 0 bases from V and 5 bases from J, with 7 bases between. CDR3 bases read: TGTGCCAGCAGCCAAGAAGGGCAGACAGAAGTCTTC. It encodes CASSQEGQTEVF. The CDR3 in full is CASSQEGQTEVFF.